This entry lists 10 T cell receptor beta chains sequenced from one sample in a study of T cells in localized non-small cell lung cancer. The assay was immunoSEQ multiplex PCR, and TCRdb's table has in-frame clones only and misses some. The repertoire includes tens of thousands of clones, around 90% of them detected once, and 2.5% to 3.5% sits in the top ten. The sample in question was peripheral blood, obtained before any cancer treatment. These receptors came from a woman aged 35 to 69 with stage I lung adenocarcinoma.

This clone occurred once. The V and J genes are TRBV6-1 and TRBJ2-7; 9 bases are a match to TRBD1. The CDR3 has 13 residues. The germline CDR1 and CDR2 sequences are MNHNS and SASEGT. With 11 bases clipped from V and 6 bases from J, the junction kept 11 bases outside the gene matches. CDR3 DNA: TGTGCCGGGACTGGGACAGGGATCGGCGAGCAGTACTTC. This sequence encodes CAGTGTGIGEQYF.

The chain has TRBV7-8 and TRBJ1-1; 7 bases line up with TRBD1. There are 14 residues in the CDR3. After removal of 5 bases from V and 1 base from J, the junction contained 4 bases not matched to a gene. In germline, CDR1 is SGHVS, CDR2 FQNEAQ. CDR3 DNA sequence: TGTGCCAGCAGCGCTCGACAGGGGAACACTGAAGCTTTCTTT. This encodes CASSARQGNTEAFF.

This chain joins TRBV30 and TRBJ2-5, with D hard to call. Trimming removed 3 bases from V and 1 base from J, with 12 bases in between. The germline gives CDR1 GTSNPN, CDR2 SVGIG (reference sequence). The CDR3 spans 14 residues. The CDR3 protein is CAWSPVRPQETQYF. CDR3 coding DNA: TGTGCCTGGAGCCCGGTGAGGCCCCAAGAGACCCAGTACTTC. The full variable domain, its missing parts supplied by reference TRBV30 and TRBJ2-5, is SQTIHQWPATLVQPVGSPLSLECTVEGTSNPNLYWYRQAAGRGLQLLFYSVGIGQISSEVPQNLSASRPQDRQFILSSKKLLLSDSGFYLCAWSPVRPQETQYFGPGTRLLVL.

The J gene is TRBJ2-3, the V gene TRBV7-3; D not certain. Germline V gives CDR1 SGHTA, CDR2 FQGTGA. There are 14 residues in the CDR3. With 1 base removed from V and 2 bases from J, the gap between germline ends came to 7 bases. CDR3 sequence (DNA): TGTGCCAGCAGCTTAAACCCCCACACAGATACGCAGTATTTT. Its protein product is CASSLNPHTDTQYF.

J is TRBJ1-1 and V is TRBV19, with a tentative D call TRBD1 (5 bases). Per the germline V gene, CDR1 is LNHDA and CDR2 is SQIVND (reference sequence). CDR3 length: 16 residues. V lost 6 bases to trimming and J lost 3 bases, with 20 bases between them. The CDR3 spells CASRPGPKEGYTEAFF. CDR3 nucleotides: TGTGCCAGTAGACCGGGACCGAAAGAGGGGTACACTGAAGCTTTCTTT.

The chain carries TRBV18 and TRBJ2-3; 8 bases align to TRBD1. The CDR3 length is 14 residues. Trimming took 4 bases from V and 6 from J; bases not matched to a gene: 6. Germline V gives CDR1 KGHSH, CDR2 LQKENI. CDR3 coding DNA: TGTGCCAGCTCACAACAGGGGGATTCGGATACGCAGTATTTT. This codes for CASSQQGDSDTQYF.

CDR3 bases: TGTGCCAGCAGTGCGACGGCGCCCAGGGGCAAAGTAGACTATGGCTACACCTTC. It codes for CASSATAPRGKVDYGYTF. The chain couples TRBV27 to TRBJ1-2; D might be TRBD1 (6 bases). The CDR3 loop spans 18 amino acids. CDR1 is MNHEY and CDR2 is SMNVEV in the germline V gene (reference sequence). Trimming removed 5 bases at V and 3 bases at J, with 25 bases between.

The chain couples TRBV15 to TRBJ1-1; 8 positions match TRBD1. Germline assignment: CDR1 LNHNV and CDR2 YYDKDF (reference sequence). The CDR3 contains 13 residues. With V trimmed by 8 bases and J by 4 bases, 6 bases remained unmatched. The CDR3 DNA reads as TGTGCCACCGCACAGACAGGGGCCACTGAAGCTTTCTTT. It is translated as CATAQTGATEAFF.

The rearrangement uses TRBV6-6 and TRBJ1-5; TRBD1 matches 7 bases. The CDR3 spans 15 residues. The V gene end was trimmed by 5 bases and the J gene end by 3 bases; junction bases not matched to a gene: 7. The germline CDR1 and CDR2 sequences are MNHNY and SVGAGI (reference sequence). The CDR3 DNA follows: TGTGCCAGCAGTCTCAGACAGGGCCCCAATCAGCCCCAGCATTTT. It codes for CASSLRQGPNQPQHF.

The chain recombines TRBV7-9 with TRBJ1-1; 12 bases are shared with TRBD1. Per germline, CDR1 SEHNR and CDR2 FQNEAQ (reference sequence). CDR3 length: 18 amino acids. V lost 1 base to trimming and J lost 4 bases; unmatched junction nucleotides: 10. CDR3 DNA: TGTGCCAGCAGCTTAGGGGTGGGGACAGGGGGCTATGGCACTGAAGCTTTCTTT. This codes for CASSLGVGTGGYGTEAFF.